This T cell receptor (beta chain) comes out of a study of blood T cell repertoires in COVID-19. CDR1 is SNHLY, CDR2 FYNNEI, per germline. The V end lost 4 bases, the J end lost 10 bases, and 14 bases lay between the germline ends. The CDR3 consists of 14 residues. Study processing details: Reference gene primer amplification gave estimated nucleated cell counts. The method was immunoSEQ multiplex PCR; TCRdb's version includes in-frame clones alone and lacks a portion of them. The DNA was the basis for D and trimming; V, J and clone size are from that table. This repertoire shows about 250,000 clones, about nine tenths found once; its top ten account for 15%.

The material sequenced was PBMCs or T cells enriched from blood (not recorded which). The TCR originated in a man aged 18 to 29 who had recovered from COVID-19. The chain links TRBV2 to TRBJ1-6, with unresolved D. This CDR3 reads CASSGGHRESPLHF. The DNA of the CDR3 is TGTGCCAGCAGTGGAGGGCACCGAGAATCACCCCTCCACTTT.